This T cell receptor beta chain appears in the sequencing data of a study of technical replicates of blood from a handful of donors (TCRdb year 2017). Points on this clone: Its antigen is currently not known. Base quality data are lacking; no much larger clone is found one base away.

The CDR3 has 16 amino acids, counting the end cysteine and phenylalanine. Of the read, only the CDR3 DNA is kept; its 48 bases are in frame from base 1. Trimming costs V 5 bases and J 3 bases, and their ends lie 19 bases apart. CDR1 is given as MDHEN and CDR2 as SYDVKM, both from the germline V gene. Library preparation was by the immunoSEQ multiplex PCR assay. The source is immuneACCESS, and TCRdb retained only in-frame sequences with V and J called. Part of the clones is not carried over; for the studies checked, unresolved V genes explain less than half of this, and the remainder is unexplained. The sample profile shows roughly 93,000 clones; 95% of them were found once. Just over 0.25% of the sample is in the top ten clones.

The chain was built from TRBV28 and TRBJ1-1; TRBD1 is perhaps the D gene, given 5 matching bases. Sequenced: T cells isolated from PBMCs. The receptor was isolated from a human donor in good health. In nucleotide form, the sequence is TGTGCCAGCAGTGAGGCAGGGTTGATATCGGACACTGAAGCTTTCTTT. It is translated as CASSEAGLISDTEAFF.